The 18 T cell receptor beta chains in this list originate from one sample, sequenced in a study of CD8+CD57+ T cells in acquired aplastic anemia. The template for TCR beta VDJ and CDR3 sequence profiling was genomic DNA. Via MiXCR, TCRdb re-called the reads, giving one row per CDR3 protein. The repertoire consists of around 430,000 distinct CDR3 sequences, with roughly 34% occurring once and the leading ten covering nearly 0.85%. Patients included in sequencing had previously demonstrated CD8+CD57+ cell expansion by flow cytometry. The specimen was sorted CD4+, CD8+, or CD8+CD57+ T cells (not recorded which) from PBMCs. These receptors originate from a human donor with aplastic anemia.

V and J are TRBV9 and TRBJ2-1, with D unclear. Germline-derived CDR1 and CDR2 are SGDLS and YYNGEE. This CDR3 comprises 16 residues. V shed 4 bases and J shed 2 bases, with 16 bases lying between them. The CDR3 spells CASSRLWVGAYNEQFF. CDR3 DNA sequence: TGTGCCAGCAGCCGGTTGTGGGTGGGCGCCTACAATGAGCAGTTCTTC. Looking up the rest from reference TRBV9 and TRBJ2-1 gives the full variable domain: DSGVTQTPKHLITATGQRVTLRCSPRSGDLSVYWYQQSLDQGLQFLIQYYNGEERAKGNILERFSAQQFPDLHSELNLSSLELGDSALYFCASSRLWVGAYNEQFFGPGTRLTVL.

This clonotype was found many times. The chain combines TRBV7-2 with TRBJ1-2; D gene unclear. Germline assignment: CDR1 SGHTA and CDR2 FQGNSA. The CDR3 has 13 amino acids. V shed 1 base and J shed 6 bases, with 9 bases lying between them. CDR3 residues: CASSLEREDGYTF. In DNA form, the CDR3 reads TGTGCCAGCAGCTTAGAGAGGGAAGATGGCTACACCTTC.

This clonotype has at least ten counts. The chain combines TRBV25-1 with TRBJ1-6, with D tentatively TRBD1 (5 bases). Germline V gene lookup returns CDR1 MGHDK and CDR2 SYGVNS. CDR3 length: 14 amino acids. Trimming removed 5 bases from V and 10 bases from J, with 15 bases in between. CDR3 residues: CASSRAGVGSPLHF. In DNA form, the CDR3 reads TGTGCCAGCAGTAGGGCGGGGGTGGGATCACCCCTCCACTTT.

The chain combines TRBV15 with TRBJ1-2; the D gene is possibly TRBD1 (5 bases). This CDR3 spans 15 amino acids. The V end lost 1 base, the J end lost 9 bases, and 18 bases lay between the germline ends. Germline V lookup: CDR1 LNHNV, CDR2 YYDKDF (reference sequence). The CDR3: CATSRVGGGSRRYTF. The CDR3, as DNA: TGTGCCACCAGCAGAGTCGGGGGAGGGTCCCGGCGCTACACCTTC.

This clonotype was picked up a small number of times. CDR3: CATSSSGGNQETQYF. CDR3 bases: TGTGCCACCAGCAGTAGCGGGGGGAACCAAGAGACCCAGTACTTC. The chain has TRBV15 and TRBJ2-5, with TRBD2 matching 10 bases. The length of the CDR3 is 15 residues. Trimming took 3 bases from V and 0 from J; bases not matched to a gene: 1. CDR1 is LNHNV, CDR2 YYDKDF, per germline (reference sequence).

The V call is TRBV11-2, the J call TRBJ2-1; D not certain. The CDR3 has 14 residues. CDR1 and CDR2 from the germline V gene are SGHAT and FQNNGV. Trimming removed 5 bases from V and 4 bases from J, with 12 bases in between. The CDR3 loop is CASSISTDYNEQFF. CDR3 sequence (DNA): TGTGCCAGCAGCATCTCAACGGATTACAATGAGCAGTTCTTC.

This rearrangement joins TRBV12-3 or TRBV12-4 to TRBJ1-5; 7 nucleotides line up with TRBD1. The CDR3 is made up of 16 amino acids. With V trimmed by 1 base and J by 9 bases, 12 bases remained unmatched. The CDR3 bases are TGTGCCAGCAGTTTAGTGGGTTCGGGACAGACCTGGCCCCAGCATTTT. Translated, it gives CASSLVGSGQTWPQHF.

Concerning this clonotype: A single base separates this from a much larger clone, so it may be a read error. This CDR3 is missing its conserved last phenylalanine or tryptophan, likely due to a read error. The CDR3 spells CASSRTPEQFL. The CDR3 DNA follows: TGTGCCAGCAGCAGAACACCTGAGCAGTTCCTC. The rearrangement links TRBV12-3 or TRBV12-4 to TRBJ2-1; D is undetermined. V lost 6 bases and J 9 bases, leaving 9 bases between the germline ends. This CDR3 is built from 11 residues.

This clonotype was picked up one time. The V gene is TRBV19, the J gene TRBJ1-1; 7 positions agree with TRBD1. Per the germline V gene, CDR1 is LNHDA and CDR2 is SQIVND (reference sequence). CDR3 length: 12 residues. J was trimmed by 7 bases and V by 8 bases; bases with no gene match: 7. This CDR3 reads CASGGTVLEAFF. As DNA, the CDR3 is TGTGCCAGTGGAGGGACAGTCCTTGAAGCTTTCTTT.

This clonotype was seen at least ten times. This CDR3 reads CSIGQRETQYF. The CDR3 coding sequence is TGCAGCATAGGACAGAGAGAGACCCAGTACTTC. This chain joins TRBV29-1 and TRBJ2-5; weak D call: TRBD1 (6 bases). CDR1 is SQVTM and CDR2 is ANQGSEA in the germline V gene. V was clipped by 8 bases and J by 4 bases, with 11 bases between them. This CDR3 has 11 residues.

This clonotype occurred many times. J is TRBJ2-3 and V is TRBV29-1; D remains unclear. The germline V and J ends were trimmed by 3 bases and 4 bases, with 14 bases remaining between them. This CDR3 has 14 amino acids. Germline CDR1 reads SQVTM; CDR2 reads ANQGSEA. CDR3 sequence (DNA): TGCAGCGTTGACGGTGTCTCTTCCCCAGATACGCAGTATTTT. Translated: CSVDGVSSPDTQYF.

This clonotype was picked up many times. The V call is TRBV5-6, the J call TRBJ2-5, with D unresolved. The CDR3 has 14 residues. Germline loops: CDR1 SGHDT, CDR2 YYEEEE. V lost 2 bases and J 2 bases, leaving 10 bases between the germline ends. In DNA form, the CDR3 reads TGTGCCAGCAGCTTAGTGGGCAGACAAGAGACCCAGTACTTC. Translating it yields CASSLVGRQETQYF.

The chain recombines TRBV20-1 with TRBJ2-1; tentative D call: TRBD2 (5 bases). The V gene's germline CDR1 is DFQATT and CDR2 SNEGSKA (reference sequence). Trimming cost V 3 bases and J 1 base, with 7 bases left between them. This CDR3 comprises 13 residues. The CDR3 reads CSASSGSYNEQFF. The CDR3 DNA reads TGCAGTGCTAGTTCGGGGTCCTACAATGAGCAGTTCTTC.

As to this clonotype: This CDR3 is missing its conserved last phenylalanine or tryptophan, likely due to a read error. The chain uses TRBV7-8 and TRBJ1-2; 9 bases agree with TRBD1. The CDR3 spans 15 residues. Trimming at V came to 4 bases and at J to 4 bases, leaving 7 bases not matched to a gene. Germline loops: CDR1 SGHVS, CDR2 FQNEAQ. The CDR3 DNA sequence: TGTGCCAGCAGCTACGGACAGGGGAGGGGCTATGGCTACACCTCC. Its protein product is CASSYGQGRGYGYTS.

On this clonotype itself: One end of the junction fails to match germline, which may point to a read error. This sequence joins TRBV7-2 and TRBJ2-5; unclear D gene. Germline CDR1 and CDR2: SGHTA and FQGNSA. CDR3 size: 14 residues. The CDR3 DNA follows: TGTGCCAGCAGCTTGTCTCAGGCCCAAGAGACCCGGTACTTC. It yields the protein CASSLSQAQETRYF.

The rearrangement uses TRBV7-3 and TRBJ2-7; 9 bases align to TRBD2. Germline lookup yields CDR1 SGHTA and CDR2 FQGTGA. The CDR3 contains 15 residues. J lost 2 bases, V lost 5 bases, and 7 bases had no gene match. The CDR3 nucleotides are TGTGCCAGCAGCGTAGTCGGCGGGGGGGCCTACGAGCAGTACTTC. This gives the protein CASSVVGGGAYEQYF.

CDR3 in DNA: TGCAGCTTAGTGGACAGGGACTATGGCTACACCTTC. This codes for CSLVDRDYGYTF. The chain carries TRBV29-1 and TRBJ1-2, with 8 bases fitting TRBD1. This CDR3 contains 12 residues. Unmatched junction bases numbered 5, after V lost 8 bases and J lost 3 bases. Per the germline V gene, CDR1 is SQVTM and CDR2 is ANQGSEA.

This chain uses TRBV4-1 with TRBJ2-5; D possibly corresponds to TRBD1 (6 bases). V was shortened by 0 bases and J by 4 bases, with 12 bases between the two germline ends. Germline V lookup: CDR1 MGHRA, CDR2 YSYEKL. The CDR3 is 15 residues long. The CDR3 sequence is CASSQDLGAGETQYF. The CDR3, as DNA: TGCGCCAGCAGCCAAGACCTGGGGGCCGGAGAGACCCAGTACTTC.